The 18 T cell receptor beta chains below all came from one sample that was sequenced in a study of identical twins. MiXCR was run by TCRdb on the 5' RACE reads, yielding one entry per CDR3 protein. Of about 700,000 distinct CDR3 sequences detected, over 8.5% appear once; the ten largest clones hold around 0.98%. The same data also contributed to another study, on yellow fever vaccine responses in identical twins.

The sequenced sample consisted of PBMCs. These receptors all come from a woman between 18 and 29 years old in good health.

This clonotype was picked up a small number of times. V usage is TRBV11-2 and J usage is TRBJ1-1, with a weak D call TRBD1 (6 bases). Trimming removed 1 base at V and 4 bases at J, with 13 bases between. The CDR3 is 15 residues long. From germline, CDR1 is SGHAT and CDR2 FQNNGV. CDR3 loop: CASSLVQGWGTEAFF. Written as DNA, the CDR3 is TGTGCCAGCAGCTTAGTACAGGGTTGGGGCACTGAAGCTTTCTTT.

Many counts were recorded for this clonotype. V is TRBV20-1 and J is TRBJ2-3, with TRBD1 identical over 9 bases. Germline CDR1 is DFQATT and CDR2 is SNEGSKA (reference sequence). V was pared by 2 bases and J by 2 bases, with 5 bases of the junction left unmatched. The CDR3 consists of 15 residues. The chain's CDR3 is CSARSGTGTTDTQYF. The CDR3, as DNA: TGCAGTGCTAGATCCGGGACAGGGACCACAGATACGCAGTATTTT.

This rearrangement joins TRBV6-5 to TRBJ1-2, with unresolved D. CDR3 length equals 13 residues. Germline V gives CDR1 MNHEY, CDR2 SVGAGI. Trimming removed 6 bases from V and 0 bases from J, with 8 bases in between. CDR3 amino acids: CASSQSANYGYTF. CDR3 in DNA: TGTGCCAGCAGCCAATCAGCTAACTATGGCTACACCTTC.

The chain uses TRBV19 and TRBJ2-4, with D possibly being TRBD1 (6 bases). The germline V gene has CDR1 LNHDA and CDR2 SQIVND (reference sequence). The CDR3 is 16 residues long. The germline V and J ends were trimmed by 1 base and 2 bases, with 12 bases remaining between them. The CDR3 DNA reads TGTGCCAGTAGTATAGGTGAAGGGGGAACCAAAAACATTCAGTACTTC. Amino acid sequence: CASSIGEGGTKNIQYF.

The rearrangement uses TRBV10-3 and TRBJ2-1; 8 bases are a match to TRBD1. Germline-derived CDR1 and CDR2 are ENHRY and SYGVKD. This CDR3 spans 16 amino acids. The J segment lost 6 bases and the V segment lost 4 bases, leaving 11 bases of the junction unmatched. The CDR3 DNA is TGTGCCATCAGTGGAACAGGGACAGGAAATCTCAATGAGCAGTTCTTC. The encoded protein is CAISGTGTGNLNEQFF.

This clonotype was detected many times. The chain has TRBV12-3 or TRBV12-4 and TRBJ1-2, with unresolved D. The CDR3 totals 17 residues. V lost 6 bases and J 2 bases, leaving 22 bases between the germline ends. CDR3: CASRGYGREGGNYGYTF. In DNA, the CDR3 is TGTGCCAGCAGGGGCTACGGACGAGAGGGTGGGAACTATGGCTACACCTTC.

This clonotype was picked up many times. The J gene is TRBJ2-7, the V gene TRBV29-1; D is possibly TRBD2 (7 bases). V gave up 7 bases and J gave up 7 bases, with 17 bases separating them. The CDR3 totals 12 residues. Looked up from germline, CDR1 is SQVTM and CDR2 is ANQGSEA. The CDR3 here is CSAQGRGVEQYF. The CDR3 DNA sequence: TGCAGCGCCCAGGGGAGGGGGGTGGAGCAGTACTTC.

V is TRBV6-5 and J is TRBJ2-7, with TRBD1 identical over 8 bases. The germline V gene has CDR1 MNHEY and CDR2 SVGAGI. V lost 2 bases and J lost 4; bases outside the gene matches: 7. This CDR3 contains 15 residues. The CDR3 DNA follows: TGTGCCAGCAGTTACCTACAGGGGGTAATATACGAGCAGTACTTC. As protein: CASSYLQGVIYEQYF.

The V and J genes are TRBV10-3 and TRBJ1-2, with 8 positions matching TRBD1. The CDR3 totals 13 residues. The V segment lost 6 bases and the J segment 3 bases; nucleotides outside the gene matches: 3. Germline values: CDR1 ENHRY, CDR2 SYGVKD. The CDR3 here is CAIRPGQDYGYTF. The CDR3, as DNA: TGTGCCATCAGGCCGGGACAGGACTATGGCTACACCTTC.

This clonotype was observed at least ten times. Sequence at one end of the junction differs from germline and may be a read error. The chain carries TRBV15 and TRBJ2-1; 10 bases line up with TRBD2. Germline CDR1 and CDR2: LNHNV and YYDKDF (reference sequence). The CDR3 length is 15 residues. CDR3 sequence: CATSGDGLAANEQFF. In DNA, the CDR3 is TGTGCCACCAGCGGAGACGGACTAGCGGCTAATGAGCAGTTCTTC. Together with reference TRBV15 and TRBJ2-1, the CDR3 gives the full variable domain: DAMVIQNPRYQVTQFGKPVTLSCSQTLNHNVMYWYQQKSSQAPKLLFHYYDKDFNNEADTPDNFQSRRPNTSFCFLDIRSPGLGDTAMYLCATSGDGLAANEQFFGPGTRLTVL.

In its sample, this clonotype was seen a few times. The chain employs TRBV20-1 and TRBJ1-2, with a tentative D call TRBD1 (5 bases). Germline CDR1 reads DFQATT; CDR2 reads SNEGSKA (reference sequence). The CDR3 length is 14 residues. V was cut by 0 bases and J by 7 bases, with 15 bases left in between. Here the CDR3 DNA reads TGCAGTGCTAGAGATCCAGCTTCAGGGAGTGGCTACACCTTC. This gives the protein CSARDPASGSGYTF.

This clonotype was found a few times. J is TRBJ2-5 and V is TRBV5-4; 8 nucleotides align to TRBD2. Germline trimming cut 3 bases from V and 5 bases from J; bases unmatched to any gene: 12. The CDR3 extends over 16 amino acids. Germline V CDR1 and CDR2: SGHNT, YYREEE (reference sequence). The chain's CDR3 is CASSSERELGWETQYF. The CDR3 DNA is TGTGCCAGCAGCTCCGAGCGGGAGTTGGGCTGGGAGACCCAGTACTTC.

This clonotype was found a few times. This sequence joins TRBV7-2 and TRBJ2-1; D is perhaps TRBD2 (5 bases). Germline lookup yields CDR1 SGHTA and CDR2 FQGNSA. The V and J ends lost 4 bases and 9 bases respectively, with 19 bases between them. The CDR3 extends over 15 amino acids. CDR3 sequence (DNA): TGTGCCAGCAGCTCCGGTAACTTGGCGAGGGCTGAGCAGTTCTTC. Translation: CASSSGNLARAEQFF.

This clonotype was seen a few times. V and J are TRBV24-1 and TRBJ2-2, with TRBD1 identical over 7 bases. Germline CDR1 and CDR2: KGHDR and SFDVKD. This CDR3 has 16 residues. J gave up 3 bases and V 4 bases, and 7 bases lay outside the gene matches. The CDR3 nucleotides read TGTGCCACCAGTGAAGATACAGGGGCAGACACCGGGGAGCTGTTTTTT. Amino acid sequence: CATSEDTGADTGELFF.

The rearrangement uses TRBV20-1 and TRBJ2-1, with 12 bases that match TRBD2. Germline V gene data show CDR1 as DFQATT and CDR2 as SNEGSKA (reference sequence). The CDR3 extends over 15 amino acids. Trimming at V came to 1 base and at J to 6 bases, leaving 4 bases not matched to a gene. CDR3 sequence reads: CSARVATSGGNEQFF. CDR3 nucleotide sequence: TGCAGTGCTAGAGTAGCGACTAGCGGGGGCAATGAGCAGTTCTTC.

This clonotype has a handful of counts. The chain couples TRBV6-2 or TRBV6-3 to TRBJ2-5, with TRBD2 identical over 14 bases. In germline, CDR1 is MNHEY, CDR2 SVGEGT. The CDR3 covers 17 residues. V lost 5 bases and J lost 4; bases outside the gene matches: 9. The CDR3 loop is CASSAGLAGVTGETQYF. The CDR3 DNA sequence: TGTGCCAGCAGTGCGGGACTAGCGGGAGTAACGGGAGAGACCCAGTACTTC.

A few counts support this clonotype. V is TRBV20-1 and J is TRBJ2-5; D not resolved. From germline, CDR1 is DFQATT and CDR2 SNEGSKA (reference sequence). Trimming left V 0 bases short and J 3 bases short, with 14 bases between. CDR3 size: 15 residues. CDR3 sequence (DNA): TGCAGTGCTAGAGAATCTGCGGCGATGGAAGAGACCCAGTACTTC. Residues: CSARESAAMEETQYF.

This clonotype was seen a handful of times. The CDR3 coding sequence is TGTGCCTGGAGCGGGACTAGCGGAACCTACAATGAGCAGTTCTTC. It translates to CAWSGTSGTYNEQFF. V usage is TRBV30 and J usage is TRBJ2-1; 11 bases match TRBD2. The junction had 3 bases not matched to a gene; V was cut back by 3 bases and J by 2 bases. This CDR3 contains 15 residues. Germline V gives CDR1 GTSNPN, CDR2 SVGIG (reference sequence).